This record concerns one TCR beta chain sequence. The table lists this clone with a few counts. The clone's antigen remains unknown. No base quality values were provided; no much bigger clone lies one nucleotide off. The data originate from a study of control samples from healthy donors and cancer patients (dated by TCRdb to 2018 to 2020). The library came from the immunoSEQ multiplex PCR assay. Not all clones reach the TCRdb copy of this immuneACCESS table, which keeps in-frame sequences only. Checked studies attribute under half of the gap to unresolved V genes and leave the rest unexplained. The sample has about 160,000 clones on record, approximately 96% of them singletons. The ten largest clones represent more than 8% of the sample. Sequencing was done on a sample of blood. The receptor was derived from a woman in her thirties or forties in good health.

CDR3 loop: CASSSGTTDEQYF. The nucleotide sequence reads TGTGCCAGCAGTTCAGGGACAACCGACGAGCAGTACTTC. The rearrangement combines TRBV12-3 or TRBV12-4 with TRBJ2-7; the D gene is perhaps TRBD1, from 6 matching bases. Reading from cysteine to phenylalanine, the CDR3 counts 13 amino acids. Just the 39-base CDR3 DNA is kept, in frame starting at base 1. Trimming at the junction amounts to 4 bases on V and 5 bases on J, and the germline ends lie 12 bases apart.